A single sample is the source of the 25 T cell receptor beta chains below, sequenced in a study of beta chain features in type 1 diabetes. Reverse transcribing all isolated RNA meant expressed TCRB transcripts were sequenced. Only in-frame clones appear in the TCRdb table, and some are missing; sequencing was by immunoSEQ multiplex PCR. The sample holds 250,000 to 400,000 clones, 14% seen once. The material sequenced was central memory CD4+ T cells from blood. The receptors derive from a young man in good health.

The V and J genes are TRBV12-2 and TRBJ1-2. TRBV12-2 is a documented pseudogene. CDR3 length: 15 amino acids. The CDR3: CASRLTQVGGYGYTF. In DNA, the CDR3 is TGTGCAAGTCGCTTGACTCAGGTTGGAGGATATGGCTACACCTTC.

This clone was seen a handful of times. This chain links TRBV6-6 with TRBJ1-3; D is ambiguous. The CDR3 contains 14 residues. CDR1 and CDR2 (germline): MNHNY, SVGAGI (reference sequence). Trimming cost V 7 bases and J 1 base, with 11 bases left between them. CDR3 DNA: TGTGCCAGCATCCGCGGGAGGTCTGGAAACACCATATATTTT. It specifies CASIRGRSGNTIYF.

This clone was picked up a small number of times. The chain uses TRBV4-3 and TRBJ2-3; 8 positions agree with TRBD2. CDR3 size: 16 residues. The J segment lost 2 bases and the V segment lost 4 bases, leaving 8 bases of the junction unmatched. CDR1 and CDR2 (germline): LGHNA, YSLEER. The CDR3 loop reads CASSPRIGGVTDTQYF. The CDR3 nucleotides read TGCGCCAGCAGCCCCCGGATCGGGGGGGTCACAGATACGCAGTATTTT.

The chain combines TRBV29-1 with TRBJ2-7; 9 nucleotides match TRBD1. The CDR3 length is 14 residues. The V segment lost 6 bases and the J segment 7 bases; nucleotides outside the gene matches: 13. Looked up from germline, CDR1 is SQVTM and CDR2 is ANQGSEA. As DNA, the CDR3 is TGCAGCGTCCTCCTACAGGGGGCCCTATATGAGCAGTACTTC. It translates to CSVLLQGALYEQYF.

This clone appeared a few times. The rearrangement uses TRBV13 and TRBJ1-4; no clear D. Germline V gives CDR1 PRHDT, CDR2 FYEKMQ (reference sequence). Trimming removed 8 bases at V and 5 bases at J, with 9 bases between. The CDR3 sequence is 12 residues long. The CDR3, as DNA: TGTGCCAGCGGGATGATCAATGAAAAACTGTTTTTT. Amino acids: CASGMINEKLFF.

The V call is TRBV7-2, the J call TRBJ1-6; D not certain. Germline V gives CDR1 SGHTA, CDR2 FQGNSA. V was pared by 1 base and J by 8 bases, with 12 bases between. This CDR3 spans 15 amino acids. The CDR3 nucleotides are TGTGCCAGCAGCTTAGGGCCCGGGAGGGATTCACCCCTCCACTTT. Translation: CASSLGPGRDSPLHF.

The genes are TRBV7-8 and TRBJ2-3; 7 bases map to TRBD1. The V segment lost 5 bases and the J segment 6 bases; nucleotides outside the gene matches: 8. The CDR3 covers 14 residues. Germline CDR1 is SGHVS and CDR2 is FQNEAQ. The CDR3 here is CASSGQVLGDTQYF. CDR3 bases: TGTGCCAGCAGCGGACAGGTTTTAGGGGATACGCAGTATTTT.

The gene calls are TRBV25-1 and TRBJ2-3; 7 bases are a match to TRBD2. Trimming took 5 bases from V and 5 from J; bases not matched to a gene: 10. Germline V gene data show CDR1 as MGHDK and CDR2 as SYGVNS. The CDR3 spans 15 residues. The CDR3 bases are TGTGCCAGCAGTTTTACAGCGGGGTGGGGAGATACGCAGTATTTT. Protein sequence: CASSFTAGWGDTQYF.

This clone was found many times. The V call is TRBV18, the J call TRBJ1-1; 7 nucleotides line up with TRBD1. Germline V gives CDR1 KGHSH, CDR2 LQKENI. The CDR3 contains 15 residues. V lost 6 bases and J lost 0; bases outside the gene matches: 7. The CDR3 is CASSATGTLNTEAFF. The CDR3 DNA follows: TGTGCCAGCTCCGCGACAGGGACTTTGAACACTGAAGCTTTCTTT.

The chain has TRBV5-1 and TRBJ1-1, with D perhaps TRBD1 (5 bases). Germline V CDR1 and CDR2: SGHRS, YFSETQ. The CDR3 loop spans 13 amino acids. Trimming left V 0 bases short and J 9 bases short, with 12 bases between. CDR3 amino acids: CASSLGTKNKAFF. CDR3 bases: TGCGCCAGCAGCTTGGGGACAAAAAATAAAGCTTTCTTT.

This clone was observed a few times. The chain employs TRBV25-1 and TRBJ1-1, with unresolved D. CDR3 size: 13 residues. Trimming left V 4 bases short and J 1 base short, with 7 bases between. Germline-derived CDR1 and CDR2 are MGHDK and SYGVNS. The CDR3 here is CASSGLSNTEAFF. DNA for the CDR3: TGTGCCAGCAGTGGACTGTCGAACACTGAAGCTTTCTTT.

This chain connects TRBV11-3 to TRBJ2-5; D possibly corresponds to TRBD1 (5 bases). Germline loops: CDR1 SGHNT, CDR2 YENEEA. CDR3 size: 15 residues. Trimming took off 6 bases at V and 5 bases at J, with 19 bases between the two ends. CDR3 DNA sequence: TGTGCCAGCAGGACCTCTCGCGGCTGGGGCGAGACCCAGTACTTC. It codes for CASRTSRGWGETQYF. Supplemented by reference TRBV11-3 and TRBJ2-5, the full variable domain reads EAGVVQSPRYKIIEKKQPVAFWCNPISGHNTLYWYLQNLGQGPELLIRYENEEAVDDSQLPKDRFSAERLKGVDSTLKIQPAELGDSAVYLCASRTSRGWGETQYFGPGTRLLVL.

In its sample, this clone was seen a few times. This chain joins TRBV15 and TRBJ2-1; D not resolved. This CDR3 contains 11 residues. CDR1 LNHNV and CDR2 YYDKDF come from the germline V gene (reference sequence). The germline V and J ends were trimmed by 7 bases and 3 bases, with 4 bases remaining between them. CDR3 nucleotide sequence: TGTGCCACCAACAGCTACAATGAGCAGTTCTTC. This sequence encodes CATNSYNEQFF. The full variable domain, completed using reference TRBV15 and TRBJ2-1, is DAMVIQNPRYQVTQFGKPVTLSCSQTLNHNVMYWYQQKSSQAPKLLFHYYDKDFNNEADTPDNFQSRRPNTSFCFLDIRSPGLGDTAMYLCATNSYNEQFFGPGTRLTVL.

This clone has only a few counts. The gene calls are TRBV4-1 and TRBJ1-4, with D perhaps matching TRBD1 (5 bases). The CDR3 loop spans 15 amino acids. Trimming shortened V by 3 bases and J by 13 bases, and 21 bases separated the two germline ends. The germline gives CDR1 MGHRA, CDR2 YSYEKL. CDR3 sequence (DNA): TGCGCCAGCAGCCAGCCCACCTCACAGGCTCCCGGACTGTTTTTT. It is translated as CASSQPTSQAPGLFF.

This clone has a handful of counts. This chain uses TRBV29-1 with TRBJ2-1; TRBD2 matches at 8 bases. The CDR3 consists of 12 residues. V dropped 6 bases and J dropped 2; count of bases not matched to a gene: 0. Germline V lookup: CDR1 SQVTM, CDR2 ANQGSEA. This chain's CDR3 is CSVGGAYNEQFF. The CDR3 coding sequence is TGCAGCGTCGGGGGGGCCTACAATGAGCAGTTCTTC.

This clone occurred a few times. The DNA of the CDR3 is TGCGCCAGCAGCTTGGCATCAAGGGGGGAAGCTTTCTTT. Translation gives CASSLASRGEAFF. The V call is TRBV5-1, the J call TRBJ1-1, with D perhaps TRBD1 (6 bases). CDR3 length: 13 residues. Between the trimmed V and J ends, which lost 0 bases and 8 bases, there was a span of 11 bases. Germline V lookup: CDR1 SGHRS, CDR2 YFSETQ.

The chain combines TRBV6-5 with TRBJ1-1; the D is unclear. CDR1 and CDR2 from the germline V gene are MNHEY and SVGAGI. Trimming left V 6 bases short and J 0 bases short, with 8 bases between. CDR3 length: 13 amino acids. The CDR3 DNA follows: TGTGCCAGCAGCGGAACAGTGAACACTGAAGCTTTCTTT. Translating gives CASSGTVNTEAFF.

This clone was detected a few times. The genes are TRBV5-6 and TRBJ1-1; 7 bases line up with TRBD1. The germline gives CDR1 SGHDT, CDR2 YYEEEE. This CDR3 is 14 amino acids long. The ends lost 4 bases at V and 3 bases at J; junction bases unmatched: 6. CDR3 nucleotides: TGTGCCAGCAGCCGGACAGGTCTGGACACTGAAGCTTTCTTT. Its protein product is CASSRTGLDTEAFF. The whole variable domain, remainder taken from reference TRBV5-6 and TRBJ1-1, is DAGVTQSPTHLIKTRGQQVTLRCSPKSGHDTVSWYQQALGQGPQFIFQYYEEEERQRGNFPDRFSGHQFPNYSSELNVNALLLGDSALYLCASSRTGLDTEAFFGQGTRLTVV.

This clone was counted between two and nine times. The chain combines TRBV7-9 with TRBJ1-5; a weak D match, TRBD1 (5 bases). The CDR3 has 15 residues. Trimming shortened V by 1 base and J by 6 bases, and 13 bases separated the two germline ends. Germline assignment: CDR1 SEHNR and CDR2 FQNEAQ (reference sequence). CDR3 region: CASSLDGGGSQPQHF. The CDR3 DNA follows: TGTGCCAGCAGCTTAGATGGTGGGGGATCTCAGCCCCAGCATTTT.

The chain uses TRBV14 and TRBJ2-3; 7 nucleotides line up with TRBD2. The CDR3 consists of 15 residues. V shed 4 bases and J 2 bases; nucleotides not matched to a gene: 6. Germline V gene sequence: CDR1 SGHDN, CDR2 FVKESK. The CDR3 loop reads CASSPLLADTDTQYF. In nucleotides, the CDR3 is TGTGCCAGCAGCCCCCTTCTAGCGGACACAGATACGCAGTATTTT. The full variable domain, completed using reference TRBV14 and TRBJ2-3, is EAGVTQFPSHSVIEKGQTVTLRCDPISGHDNLYWYRRVMGKEIKFLLHFVKESKQDESGMPNNRFLAERTGGTYSTLKVQPAELEDSGVYFCASSPLLADTDTQYFGPGTRLTVL.

This clone occurred a few times. This rearrangement joins TRBV10-3 to TRBJ2-2; D remains unclear. The CDR3 consists of 12 residues. The V end was cut by 8 bases, the J end by 1 base, with 5 bases between. The germline CDR1 and CDR2 sequences are ENHRY and SYGVKD. The CDR3: CAISGNTGELFF. CDR3 DNA sequence: TGTGCCATCTCGGGGAACACCGGGGAGCTGTTTTTT.

This clone has a handful of counts. The V call is TRBV11-3, the J call TRBJ1-5; possibly TRBD1 for D (6 bases). Germline loops: CDR1 SGHNT, CDR2 YENEEA. CDR3 size: 15 residues. V was pared by 0 bases and J by 3 bases, with 9 bases between. Here the CDR3 reads CASSLDGQPNQPQHF. In DNA, the CDR3 is TGTGCCAGCAGCTTAGACGGACAGCCCAATCAGCCCCAGCATTTT. Together with reference TRBV11-3 and TRBJ1-5, the CDR3 gives the full variable domain: EAGVVQSPRYKIIEKKQPVAFWCNPISGHNTLYWYLQNLGQGPELLIRYENEEAVDDSQLPKDRFSAERLKGVDSTLKIQPAELGDSAVYLCASSLDGQPNQPQHFGDGTRLSIL.

This clone was detected only a few times. The rearrangement uses TRBV5-5 and TRBJ1-6; 7 bases match TRBD1. Germline V gene sequence: CDR1 SGHKS, CDR2 YYEKEE (reference sequence). V shed 0 bases, J shed 9 bases, and the junction held 6 bases outside the gene matches. The CDR3 extends over 15 amino acids. CDR3 in DNA: TGTGCCAGCAGCTTGGACCCGGGACAGAGTTCACCCCTCCACTTT. Residues: CASSLDPGQSSPLHF.

In its sample, this clone was seen a few times. V usage is TRBV6-1 and J usage is TRBJ1-2; TRBD1 is a possible D gene (6 bases). V lost 6 bases and J 6 bases, leaving 17 bases between the germline ends. The germline V gene has CDR1 MNHNS and CDR2 SASEGT. The CDR3 has 14 residues. The CDR3 here is CASRDYLHRDGYTF. CDR3 nucleotides: TGTGCCAGCAGAGACTACCTTCACAGGGATGGCTACACCTTC.

This clone occurred a few times. The chain joins TRBV5-6 to TRBJ2-7; 7 nucleotides line up with TRBD2. The CDR3 covers 15 residues. With V trimmed by 8 bases and J by 5 bases, 16 bases remained unmatched. CDR1 and CDR2 (germline): SGHDT, YYEEEE. This CDR3 is CARPFPWREHDEQYV. CDR3 nucleotide sequence: TGTGCCAGACCCTTTCCTTGGCGGGAGCACGACGAGCAGTACGTC.